This is a list of T cell receptor beta chains from one sample in a study of metastatic and nonmetastatic thyroid tumors. TCRdb re-called the PCR reads via MiXCR. The sample holds around 30,000 clones; roughly 17% are singletons and the top ten take approximately 4.6%. Source material: blood. These receptors originate from a female donor with papillary thyroid cancer or a benign thyroid nodule (not recorded which). Some clones in this sample may be carry-over from other donors' samples. The conserved cysteine and the conserved F or W are not part of the CDR3 here.

cdr3_aa v_call
ATSEAGTGDTDTQY TRBV24-1
ASPGTSAMNTGELF TRBV18
ASSPLGANTEAF TRBV18
AISALPGTGGRDLGEQY TRBV5-1
ASSWQGGETQY TRBV5-1
ASSLPRAYEQY TRBV6-2/TRBV6-3
ASSSTGQGFGSPLH TRBV5-1
ASSHPGYLGEQY TRBV12-3/TRBV12-4
SARARD TRBV20-1
ASSSQLMGTDTQY TRBV12-3/TRBV12-4
ASSEWDIQLSNHPQH TRBV6-1
ASKGTPNQPQH TRBV2
ASSWGGSPTGEQY TRBV5-1
SARYGRADTQY TRBV20-1
ASSVHGSLSTDTQY TRBV9
ASRATGAEQY TRBV6-1
SVAQGVHNEQF TRBV20-1
ASRRDGGEGEQY TRBV6-1
ASISGTGGNKQF TRBV6-1
ASSFRRGANEQF TRBV5-6
ASSQVDGYEQY TRBV24-1
ASMWEGGYEQY TRBV7-8
ASSLGTSGSWGEQF TRBV5-1
SATGASEIYEQY TRBV20-1
ASSYLIGGRQPQH TRBV6-5
SAGSLQAYNEQF TRBV20-1
ASSFPGQGNEQY TRBV28
ASSEFTGSNTGELF TRBV6-1
ASSPPGLFYGYT TRBV6-1
ASSLEASPDNEQF TRBV11-2
ASSHYHGRTGYT TRBV4-1
RARPGLEGGNEQF TRBV20-1
ASSLQGQKCEKLF TRBV5-1
ASSSGTSGRPSANEQF TRBV28
ASSIYHPYEQY TRBV19
SDLLTGGDTQY TRBV20-1
ASSPPGQGVGRETQY TRBV11-2
ASSEWGARLEQY TRBV6-1
ASSSWDRAGNTIY TRBV4-1
AWIPSPDSNHEQF TRBV30
ASSSTGTDTQY TRBV7-3
ASSLLPWTGSKGNQPQH TRBV27
ASSQGGGSSTDTQY TRBV4-1
SAPGADTQY TRBV20-1
ASSEVPGRDEKLF TRBV6-1
ASSRDRGYRMEKLF TRBV19
SASPGEYEQY TRBV20-1
ASRGLAGLASQY TRBV3-1
ASSSSNYGYT TRBV12-3/TRBV12-4
SARTLAEEQY TRBV20-1
ASSGRTGDNEQF TRBV6-1
ASIKQVAGELF TRBV2
ASTSGINEQF TRBV6-1
AWSPTGNTIY TRBV30
ASSLGSFYEQY TRBV6-2/TRBV6-3
ASSEGPLGQPQH TRBV2
ASSFIGGEQF TRBV7-2
ASSQEEGPGPQH TRBV4-1
ASSSNTGGWTDTQY TRBV12-3/TRBV12-4
ASSRVALGPGEQY TRBV28